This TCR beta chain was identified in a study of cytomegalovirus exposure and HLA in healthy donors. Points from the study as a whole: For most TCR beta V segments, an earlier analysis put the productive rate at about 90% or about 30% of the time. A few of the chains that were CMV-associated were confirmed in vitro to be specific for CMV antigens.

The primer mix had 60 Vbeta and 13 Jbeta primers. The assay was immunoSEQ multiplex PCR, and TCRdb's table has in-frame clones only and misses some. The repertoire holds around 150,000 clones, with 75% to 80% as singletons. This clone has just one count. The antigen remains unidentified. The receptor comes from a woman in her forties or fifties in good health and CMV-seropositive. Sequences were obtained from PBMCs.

This CDR3 reads CASSPRGQAYEQYF. The CDR3 DNA reads as TGTGCCAGCTCACCACGTGGACAGGCCTACGAGCAGTACTTC. J is TRBJ2-7 and V is TRBV18; 7 bases map to TRBD1. CDR1 is KGHSH and CDR2 is LQKENI in the germline V gene. The V segment lost 1 base and the J segment 2 bases; nucleotides outside the gene matches: 2. The CDR3 sequence is 14 residues long. The full variable domain, its missing parts supplied by reference TRBV18 and TRBJ2-7, is NAGVMQNPRHLVRRRGQEARLRCSPMKGHSHVYWYRQLPEEGLKFMVYLQKENIIDESGMPKERFSAEFPKEGPSILRIQQVVRGDSAAYFCASSPRGQAYEQYFGPGTRLTVT.